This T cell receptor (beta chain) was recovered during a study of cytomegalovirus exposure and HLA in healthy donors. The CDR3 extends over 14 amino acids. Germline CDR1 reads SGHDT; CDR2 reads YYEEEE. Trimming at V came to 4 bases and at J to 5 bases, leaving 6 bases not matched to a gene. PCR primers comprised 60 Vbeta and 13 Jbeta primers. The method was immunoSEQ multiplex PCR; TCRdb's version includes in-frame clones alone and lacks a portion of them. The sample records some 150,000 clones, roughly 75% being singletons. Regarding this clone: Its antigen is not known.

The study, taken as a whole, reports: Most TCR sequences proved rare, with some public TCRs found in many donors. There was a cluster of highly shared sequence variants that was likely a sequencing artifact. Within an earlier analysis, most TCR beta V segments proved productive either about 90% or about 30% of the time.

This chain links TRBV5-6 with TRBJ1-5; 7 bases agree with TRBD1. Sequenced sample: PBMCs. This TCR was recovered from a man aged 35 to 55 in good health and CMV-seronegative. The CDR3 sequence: CASSPGQGDQPQHF. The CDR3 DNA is TGTGCCAGCAGCCCGGGCCAGGGGGATCAGCCCCAGCATTTT.